The clone carrying this T cell receptor beta chain occurred a few times. Library preparation (for TCRbeta) was performed with unique molecular identifiers. TCRdb re-derived calls from the PCR reads in MiXCR, one entry per CDR3 protein. The repertoire has a few hundred thousand distinct CDR3 sequences, approximately 11% of them found once; the top ten carry 4.5% to 6%. This sample is drawn from a study of T-cell reconstitution after alpha-beta-depleted transplantation in children. The junction had 8 bases not matched to a gene; V was cut back by 2 bases and J by 6 bases. CDR3 length: 16 amino acids. The germline V gene encodes CDR1 MNHEY and CDR2 SVGAGI.

The clonotype was recovered from a human donor who donated a stem cell graft to a child with acute myeloid leukemia. This rearrangement joins TRBV6-5 to TRBJ1-2; 11 bases agree with TRBD1. The sequences come from PBMCs from the stem cell graft donor, collected from the stem cell graft. The CDR3: CASSYRAGQGADGYTF. The DNA of the CDR3 is TGTGCCAGCAGTTACAGGGCTGGACAGGGGGCGGATGGCTACACCTTC.